The 26 T cell receptor beta chains presented below share a single source sample, sequenced in a study of T cell changes during pregnancy in multiple sclerosis. Assay: immunoSEQ multiplex PCR; the TCRdb copy retains only in-frame clones and omits some. The sample holds about 120,000 clones, roughly 92% seen once. Specimen: peripheral blood, collected before pregnancy. The receptors derive from a female donor with multiple sclerosis, enrolled in a pregnancy study.

The V gene is TRBV9, the J gene TRBJ1-3; D unclear. Trimming removed 0 bases from V and 0 bases from J, with 10 bases in between. Germline CDR1 SGDLS, CDR2 YYNGEE. This CDR3 has 16 amino acids. The CDR3 protein is CASSVEGAFSGNTIYF. The CDR3 DNA sequence: TGTGCCAGCAGCGTAGAGGGAGCTTTCTCTGGAAACACCATATATTTT. The full variable domain, in which reference TRBV9 and TRBJ1-3 provide the parts outside the CDR3, is DSGVTQTPKHLITATGQRVTLRCSPRSGDLSVYWYQQSLDQGLQFLIQYYNGEERAKGNILERFSAQQFPDLHSELNLSSLELGDSALYFCASSVEGAFSGNTIYFGEGSWLTVV.

This clone was recorded only once. The chain recombines TRBV11-2 with TRBJ2-7, with no clear D. This CDR3 has 11 residues. V lost 4 bases and J lost 2, with 3 bases in between. Germline CDR1 reads SGHAT; CDR2 reads FQNNGV. The CDR3 region is CASSSAYEQYF. CDR3 bases: TGTGCCAGCAGCTCCGCCTACGAGCAGTACTTC.

The chain couples TRBV27 to TRBJ2-7; 13 nucleotides agree with TRBD2. Germline V gene lookup returns CDR1 MNHEY and CDR2 SMNVEV (reference sequence). This CDR3 has 18 amino acids. Trimming cost V 5 bases and J 2 bases; bases outside gene matches: 12. Written as DNA, the CDR3 is TGTGCCAGCAGTCGATTGACTAGCGGGAGGTCGGGTACCTACGAGCAGTACTTC. Amino acid sequence: CASSRLTSGRSGTYEQYF.

The chain uses TRBV7-3 and TRBJ2-5; TRBD2 agrees at 16 bases. This CDR3 region has 17 residues. Germline V gene data show CDR1 as SGHTA and CDR2 as FQGTGA. V gave up 4 bases and J gave up 5 bases; unmatched junction bases: 7. The CDR3 DNA reads as TGTGCCAGCAGCTCGGGACTAGCGGGAGGGAGAGGGGAGACCCAGTACTTC. Its protein product is CASSSGLAGGRGETQYF.

The chain has TRBV13 and TRBJ2-5, with 11 bases lining up with TRBD2. CDR1 PRHDT and CDR2 FYEKMQ come from the germline V gene (reference sequence). This CDR3 region has 15 residues. Germline trimming cut 1 base from V and 5 bases from J; bases unmatched to any gene: 3. The CDR3 sequence is CASSLEGLAGETQYF. CDR3 nucleotide sequence: TGTGCCAGCAGCTTAGAAGGACTAGCGGGCGAGACCCAGTACTTC.

The chain combines TRBV19 with TRBJ1-1, with TRBD1 as a possible D gene (5 bases). The germline CDR1 and CDR2 sequences are LNHDA and SQIVND (reference sequence). V was clipped by 5 bases and J by 11 bases, with 15 bases between them. The CDR3 spans 12 residues. CDR3 coding DNA: TGTGCCAGTAGTCTCGAGGGGAGGAATGCTTTCTTT. Residues: CASSLEGRNAFF.

This clone showed up just once. The chain combines TRBV28 with TRBJ1-2, with 9 bases identical to TRBD1. Germline assignment: CDR1 MDHEN and CDR2 SYDVKM. Trimming took 7 bases from V and 6 from J; bases not matched to a gene: 9. The CDR3 totals 14 residues. CDR3 DNA: TGTGCCAGCACTCTACTACAGGGGGCCCATGGCTACACCTTC. This encodes CASTLLQGAHGYTF.

V usage is TRBV30 and J usage is TRBJ1-6; 7 nucleotides agree with TRBD1. Per the germline V gene, CDR1 is GTSNPN and CDR2 is SVGIG (reference sequence). The CDR3 is made up of 16 amino acids. V lost 4 bases to trimming and J lost 3 bases; unmatched junction nucleotides: 9. The CDR3 region is CAWNGGTALYNSPLHF. The CDR3 nucleotides are TGTGCCTGGAATGGTGGGACAGCCCTCTATAATTCACCCCTCCACTTT.

V and J are TRBV6-5 and TRBJ2-2; D not resolved. The CDR3 spans 12 residues. The germline V gene has CDR1 MNHEY and CDR2 SVGAGI. Between the trimmed V and J ends, which lost 6 bases and 4 bases, there was a span of 6 bases. CDR3 residues: CASSWSTGELFF. CDR3 bases: TGTGCCAGCAGCTGGAGCACCGGGGAGCTGTTTTTT.

The V call is TRBV7-2, the J call TRBJ1-2; the D is unclear. Germline CDR1 is SGHTA and CDR2 is FQGNSA. V shed 0 bases and J shed 0 bases, with 14 bases lying between them. There are 17 residues in the CDR3. The CDR3 DNA follows: TGTGCCAGCAGCTTAGCAAACGCCAGATCCTCTAACTATGGCTACACCTTC. Residues: CASSLANARSSNYGYTF.

The genes are TRBV30 and TRBJ1-5; no reliable D call. This CDR3 is built from 14 residues. Germline V gives CDR1 GTSNPN, CDR2 SVGIG (reference sequence). The germline V and J ends were trimmed by 1 base and 0 bases, with 7 bases remaining between them. Here the CDR3 DNA reads TGTGCCTGGAGTGCAGTGAATAGCAATCAGCCCCAGCATTTT. Its protein product is CAWSAVNSNQPQHF. The variable domain in full, completed from reference TRBV30 and TRBJ1-5, reads SQTIHQWPATLVQPVGSPLSLECTVEGTSNPNLYWYRQAAGRGLQLLFYSVGIGQISSEVPQNLSASRPQDRQFILSSKKLLLSDSGFYLCAWSAVNSNQPQHFGDGTRLSIL.

This clone occurred a few times. The chain uses TRBV15 and TRBJ1-6; D is ambiguous. Germline CDR1 reads LNHNV; CDR2 reads YYDKDF (reference sequence). The ends were cut back, 1 base at V and 7 bases at J, with 5 bases in the middle. The CDR3 has 13 residues. The CDR3 DNA sequence: TGTGCCACCAGCAGAGGGCCCAATTCACCCCTCCACTTT. It specifies CATSRGPNSPLHF. Full variable domain (missing parts from reference TRBV15 and TRBJ1-6): DAMVIQNPRYQVTQFGKPVTLSCSQTLNHNVMYWYQQKSSQAPKLLFHYYDKDFNNEADTPDNFQSRRPNTSFCFLDIRSPGLGDTAMYLCATSRGPNSPLHFGNGTRLTVT.

The genes are TRBV30 and TRBJ1-3; TRBD1 agrees at 10 bases. Germline values: CDR1 GTSNPN, CDR2 SVGIG (reference sequence). CDR3 length: 14 residues. V dropped 3 bases and J dropped 4; count of bases not matched to a gene: 3. Here the CDR3 reads CAWRTGGSGNTIYF. The CDR3 coding sequence is TGTGCCTGGAGGACAGGGGGCTCGGGAAACACCATATATTTT.

This sequence joins TRBV9 and TRBJ2-2; 9 bases align to TRBD2. V dropped 4 bases and J dropped 0; count of bases not matched to a gene: 10. Germline V gene lookup returns CDR1 SGDLS and CDR2 YYNGEE. CDR3 length: 18 residues. The DNA for the CDR3 is TGTGCCAGCAGCCCCCGGGGAGCGGGGGGCGCGAACACCGGGGAGCTGTTTTTT. Translating gives CASSPRGAGGANTGELFF.

The gene calls are TRBV7-2 and TRBJ2-1; 10 bases are shared with TRBD2. The CDR3 totals 15 residues. The V gene end was trimmed by 1 base and the J gene end by 8 bases; junction bases not matched to a gene: 5. Germline lookup yields CDR1 SGHTA and CDR2 FQGNSA. CDR3 loop: CASSLEGSGGHEQFF. CDR3 nucleotide sequence: TGTGCCAGCAGCTTAGAAGGTAGCGGGGGGCATGAGCAGTTCTTC.

V is TRBV5-1 and J is TRBJ2-5; no definite D call. The V end lost 0 bases, the J end lost 2 bases, and 5 bases lay between the germline ends. The CDR3 sequence is 13 residues long. Per the germline V gene, CDR1 is SGHRS and CDR2 is YFSETQ. The CDR3 region has the DNA TGCGCCAGCAGCTTGGAAATACAAGAGACCCAGTACTTC. Translation: CASSLEIQETQYF.

J is TRBJ1-2 and V is TRBV5-5; 10 positions agree with TRBD1. Germline CDR1 and CDR2: SGHKS and YYEKEE (reference sequence). Trimming took 4 bases from V and 7 from J; bases not matched to a gene: 16. This CDR3 is built from 17 residues. The CDR3 reads CASSHRGGGTGVRGYTF. The CDR3 DNA sequence: TGTGCCAGCAGCCACCGGGGCGGGGGGACAGGGGTGCGTGGCTACACCTTC.

This clone was counted a single time. The rearrangement uses TRBV5-4 and TRBJ2-5; 8 bases match TRBD2. Trimming at V came to 4 bases and at J to 1 base, leaving 3 bases not matched to a gene. The CDR3 length is 14 residues. Germline values: CDR1 SGHNT, CDR2 YYREEE (reference sequence). The CDR3 reads CASSMTSVQETQYF. The CDR3, as DNA: TGTGCCAGCAGCATGACTAGCGTCCAAGAGACCCAGTACTTC.

The chain links TRBV5-1 to TRBJ1-1; 7 nucleotides match TRBD1. Per germline, CDR1 SGHRS and CDR2 YFSETQ. V was pared by 3 bases and J by 11 bases, with 13 bases of the junction left unmatched. This CDR3 contains 14 residues. CDR3 loop: CASSSLGQMDGAFF. CDR3 DNA: TGCGCCAGCAGCTCCCTGGGACAGATGGATGGGGCTTTCTTT.

The V call is TRBV18, the J call TRBJ1-3; D is perhaps TRBD1 (5 bases). The length of the CDR3 is 15 residues. Germline V gene lookup returns CDR1 KGHSH and CDR2 LQKENI. The V gene lost 1 base and the J gene lost 0 bases, with 7 bases spanning the gap. In DNA form, the CDR3 reads TGTGCCAGCTCACCACAACAGGTCTCTGGAAACACCATATATTTT. Translation: CASSPQQVSGNTIYF.

V usage is TRBV5-4 and J usage is TRBJ2-2; 10 bases map to TRBD1. Trimming cost V 4 bases and J 3 bases; bases outside gene matches: 3. This CDR3 spans 15 amino acids. Germline CDR1 and CDR2: SGHNT and YYREEE (reference sequence). For the CDR3, the DNA is TGTGCCAGCAGCCTGGACAGGGGGGACACCGGGGAGCTGTTTTTT. Protein: CASSLDRGDTGELFF. Supplemented by reference TRBV5-4 and TRBJ2-2, the full variable domain reads ETGVTQSPTHLIKTRGQQVTLRCSSQSGHNTVSWYQQALGQGPQFIFQYYREEENGRGNFPPRFSGLQFPNYSSELNVNALELDDSALYLCASSLDRGDTGELFFGEGSRLTVL.

The V and J genes are TRBV6-1 and TRBJ2-7; 9 bases align to TRBD1. CDR1 is MNHNS and CDR2 is SASEGT in the germline V gene. Trimming cost V 5 bases and J 6 bases; bases outside gene matches: 11. This CDR3 is built from 15 residues. The CDR3 region has the DNA TGTGCCAGCAGTCGACCGGGACAGGGTATCTCCGAGCAGTACTTC. Translated, it gives CASSRPGQGISEQYF.

The chain links TRBV7-9 to TRBJ2-4, with D perhaps TRBD1 (5 bases). The CDR3 is made up of 19 amino acids. Trimming left V 2 bases short and J 2 bases short, with 22 bases between. In germline, CDR1 is SEHNR, CDR2 FQNEAQ (reference sequence). The CDR3 loop is CASSLITGPGNFPKNIQYF. CDR3 in DNA: TGTGCCAGCAGCTTAATTACGGGTCCAGGGAATTTCCCCAAAAACATTCAGTACTTC.

The gene calls are TRBV15 and TRBJ2-7; D might be TRBD2 (6 bases). Trimming removed 0 bases from V and 2 bases from J, with 8 bases in between. Germline CDR1 is LNHNV and CDR2 is YYDKDF (reference sequence). This CDR3 has 14 residues. The chain's CDR3 is CATSREEGTYEQYF. Here the CDR3 DNA reads TGTGCCACCAGCAGAGAGGAGGGAACCTACGAGCAGTACTTC.

The chain links TRBV30 to TRBJ2-7; maybe TRBD2 (6 bases). The V gene's germline CDR1 is GTSNPN and CDR2 SVGIG (reference sequence). Trimming pared 0 bases from V and 7 bases from J, leaving 25 bases between. This CDR3 has 17 residues. CDR3 sequence reads: CAWSVKALRASGGEQYF. For the CDR3, the DNA is TGTGCCTGGAGTGTAAAAGCTCTCAGGGCCTCCGGAGGGGAGCAGTACTTC.

The genes are TRBV21-1 and TRBJ2-1; the table gives TRBD1 as D, unverified against the DNA. TRBV21-1 is deemed a pseudogene. The CDR3 spans 16 residues. This chain's CDR3 is CASSKAGTGPYNEQFF. CDR3 nucleotides: TGTGCCAGCAGCAAAGCGGGGACAGGCCCTTACAATGAGCAGTTCTTC.